The 9 T cell receptor beta chains reported below all come from one sample, sequenced in a study of T-cell memory formation after mild COVID-19. One entry per CDR3 protein, called by TCRdb with MiXCR from the 5' RACE reads. The table has roughly 580,000 distinct CDR3 sequences, more than 15% seen once. Sequenced: PBMCs or a T cell subset sorted from them (not recorded which). Source of these receptors: an adult woman who had mild COVID-19 (a few samples of this study predate the infection). Cell type and time point are not known.

The chain has TRBV7-3 and TRBJ2-4; 8 bases line up with TRBD1. The CDR3 contains 19 residues. V trimming: 1 base; J trimming: 6 bases; junction bases outside the gene matches: 17. Germline assignment: CDR1 SGHTA and CDR2 FQGTGA. CDR3 in amino acids: CASSLNPRAGGASRNIQYF. The CDR3 DNA follows: TGTGCCAGCAGCTTAAACCCGAGGGCAGGGGGCGCGTCCAGAAACATTCAGTACTTC.

The chain links TRBV27 to TRBJ1-2; D unresolved. Germline lookup yields CDR1 MNHEY and CDR2 SMNVEV (reference sequence). Trimming took off 3 bases at V and 4 bases at J, with 12 bases between the two ends. The CDR3 sequence is 14 residues long. DNA for the CDR3: TGTGCCAGCAGTTTTTCATCCCCTTTCTATGGCTACACCTTC. This encodes CASSFSSPFYGYTF.

This clonotype was seen at least ten times. The chain uses TRBV5-1 and TRBJ2-7, with 8 nucleotides matching TRBD1. In germline, CDR1 is SGHRS, CDR2 YFSETQ. The CDR3 extends over 14 amino acids. Germline trimming cut 1 base from V and 7 bases from J; bases unmatched to any gene: 7. CDR3 DNA: TGCGCCAGCAGCTTGAACGGACAGGGCCTAGAGCAGTACTTC. Translated: CASSLNGQGLEQYF.

The chain recombines TRBV5-1 with TRBJ2-3; tentatively, D is TRBD2 (6 bases). Trimming stripped 0 bases from V and 0 bases from J, with 11 bases between. The germline CDR1 and CDR2 sequences are SGHRS and YFSETQ. The CDR3 spans 16 residues. Written as DNA, the CDR3 is TGCGCCAGCAGCTTGGGACTGCGGGAAAGCACAGATACGCAGTATTTT. Translating gives CASSLGLRESTDTQYF.

In this sample, this clonotype turned up a few times. The V gene is TRBV7-2, the J gene TRBJ2-1; no definite D call. Trimming stripped 5 bases from V and 10 bases from J, with 15 bases between. Germline assignment: CDR1 SGHTA and CDR2 FQGNSA. The CDR3 spans 13 residues. CDR3 nucleotide sequence: TGTGCCAGCAGCCCCCCAGCAGTAAGGGAGCAGTTCTTC. Amino acids: CASSPPAVREQFF. The whole variable domain, remainder taken from reference TRBV7-2 and TRBJ2-1, is GAGVSQSPSNKVTEKGKDVELRCDPISGHTALYWYRQSLGQGLEFLIYFQGNSAPDKSGLPSDRFSAERTGGSVSTLTIQRTQQEDSAVYLCASSPPAVREQFFGPGTRLTVL.

This clonotype was detected only a few times. DNA for the CDR3: TGCGCCAGCAGCTCTGGACAGGAGCCGGTCGACTATGGCTACACCTTC. It specifies CASSSGQEPVDYGYTF. The gene calls are TRBV5-1 and TRBJ1-2; TRBD1 matches at 7 bases. Germline CDR1 and CDR2: SGHRS and YFSETQ. The CDR3 spans 16 residues. Unmatched junction bases numbered 11, after V lost 3 bases and J lost 3 bases. The complete variable domain, with remaining parts taken from reference TRBV5-1 and TRBJ1-2, reads KAGVTQTPRYLIKTRGQQVTLSCSPISGHRSVSWYQQTPGQGLQFLFEYFSETQRNKGNFPGRFSGRQFSNSRSEMNVSTLELGDSALYLCASSSGQEPVDYGYTFGSGTRLTVV.

This clonotype was counted a few times. The chain employs TRBV9 and TRBJ1-6, with a tentative D call TRBD1 (5 bases). V was cut by 3 bases and J by 6 bases, with 13 bases left in between. The CDR3 contains 15 residues. Germline V gene sequence: CDR1 SGDLS, CDR2 YYNGEE. The DNA for the CDR3 is TGTGCCAGCAGCGACGAGGGGCAGATTAATTCACCCCTCCACTTT. It yields the protein CASSDEGQINSPLHF.

The V gene is TRBV7-9, the J gene TRBJ2-3; D uncertain. The germline V gene encodes CDR1 SEHNR and CDR2 FQNEAQ (reference sequence). CDR3 length: 10 residues. V lost 11 bases and J 5 bases, leaving 8 bases between the germline ends. For the CDR3, the DNA is TGTGCCGCCGTAGGAGATACGCAGTATTTT. Amino acids: CAAVGDTQYF.

This clonotype turned up a few times. The chain employs TRBV9 and TRBJ2-7, with 11 bases fitting TRBD2. This CDR3 is built from 16 residues. V trimming: 0 bases; J trimming: 4 bases; junction bases outside the gene matches: 6. The V gene's germline CDR1 is SGDLS and CDR2 YYNGEE. In DNA, the CDR3 is TGTGCCAGCAGCGTAGCCGAGACTAGCGGGATATACGAGCAGTACTTC. Protein sequence: CASSVAETSGIYEQYF.